This TCR beta chain derives from a study of blood T cell repertoires in COVID-19. At the level of the study: The study drew acute and convalescent COVID-19 samples from the United States, Italy and Spain. PBMCs, B-cell-depleted T cells, or T cells were the source of the cDNA or gDNA that made up the material.

Sequencing was performed with immunoSEQ multiplex PCR; in TCRdb, only in-frame clones are kept and a portion is missing. Among 100,000 or so clones listed, around 87% were seen once. V was pared by 6 bases and J by 3 bases, with 16 bases between. Germline V gives CDR1 MNHEY, CDR2 SVGAGI. The CDR3 totals 15 residues. This TCR was recovered from a woman in her twenties or thirties with acute or convalescent COVID-19. The sequencing sample was made of peripheral blood. This chain uses TRBV6-5 with TRBJ2-3, with a weak D call TRBD1 (6 bases). The CDR3 DNA reads as TGTGCCAGCAGGCGGATGGTACAGGGAACAGATACGCAGTATTTT. It translates to CASRRMVQGTDTQYF.